The 7 T cell receptor beta chains in this list originate from one sample, sequenced in a study of blood T cell repertoires in COVID-19. Sequencing was performed with immunoSEQ multiplex PCR; in TCRdb, only in-frame clones are kept and a portion is missing. This sample has 40,000 or so clones; about 88% occur once, and the top ten carry roughly 13%. Specimen: peripheral blood. The receptors derive from a human donor in a cohort sampled during active COVID-19.

The chain links TRBV5-1 to TRBJ2-3; 13 positions agree with TRBD2. The CDR3 spans 15 residues. The germline CDR1 and CDR2 sequences are SGHRS and YFSETQ. V gave up 4 bases and J gave up 7 bases; unmatched junction bases: 6. CDR3 sequence: CASSPTSGGGHTQYF. The CDR3 bases are TGCGCCAGCAGCCCAACTAGCGGGGGGGGACATACGCAGTATTTT.

The V and J genes are TRBV5-1 and TRBJ1-6, with TRBD1 matching over 7 bases. The V gene end was trimmed by 0 bases and the J gene end by 7 bases; junction bases not matched to a gene: 4. In germline, CDR1 is SGHRS, CDR2 YFSETQ. The CDR3 runs 15 residues. CDR3 in DNA: TGCGCCAGCAGCTTGGGACAGGGTCCAAATTCACCCCTCCACTTT. Its translation: CASSLGQGPNSPLHF.

This clone was seen more than once but under ten times. V usage is TRBV18 and J usage is TRBJ2-7; tentative D call: TRBD1 (5 bases). Trimming took off 3 bases at V and 6 bases at J, with 15 bases between the two ends. There are 14 residues in the CDR3. CDR1 KGHSH and CDR2 LQKENI come from the germline V gene. The CDR3 DNA reads TGTGCCAGCTCACCTCCAGGGTTGGTCGGCGAGCAGTACTTC. Translated, it gives CASSPPGLVGEQYF.

This clone is judged medium-sized. The J gene is TRBJ1-2, the V gene TRBV10-3; tentatively, D is TRBD1 (6 bases). This CDR3 region has 12 residues. V lost 6 bases and J 5 bases, leaving 10 bases between the germline ends. Germline loops: CDR1 ENHRY, CDR2 SYGVKD. CDR3 in DNA: TGTGCCATCAGAAATACAGGGTATGGCTACACCTTC. It codes for CAIRNTGYGYTF.

This chain links TRBV2 with TRBJ2-1; 7 bases line up with TRBD1. Germline-derived CDR1 and CDR2 are SNHLY and FYNNEI. J was trimmed by 6 bases and V by 5 bases; bases with no gene match: 13. The CDR3 runs to 16 residues. CDR3 loop: CASSFAPDRILNEQFF. The CDR3 bases are TGTGCCAGCAGTTTCGCACCGGACAGGATACTCAATGAGCAGTTCTTC.

V is TRBV9 and J is TRBJ1-1, with 10 bases fitting TRBD1. The germline gives CDR1 SGDLS, CDR2 YYNGEE. The CDR3 is 15 residues long. The V and J ends lost 2 bases and 6 bases, in that order; junction bases with no gene match: 7. The CDR3 protein is CASSVGDRGPPEAFF. The DNA of the CDR3 is TGTGCCAGCAGCGTGGGGGACAGGGGACCCCCTGAAGCTTTCTTT.

CDR3 DNA sequence: TGCGCCAGCGGGCTCGGAGCGGGGGGGCCTGAGACCCAGTACTTC. It specifies CASGLGAGGPETQYF. This chain joins TRBV4-1 and TRBJ2-5; 10 bases are shared with TRBD2. The ends lost 8 bases at V and 5 bases at J; junction bases unmatched: 11. CDR3 length: 15 amino acids. CDR1 is MGHRA and CDR2 is YSYEKL in the germline V gene.